The following is a T cell receptor beta chain sequence with its context. Sequencing used immunoSEQ multiplex PCR; TCRdb keeps in-frame clones, though not all of them. Among 35,000 or so clones listed, approximately 89% were seen once. The germline gives CDR1 SEHNR, CDR2 FQNEAQ (reference sequence). This CDR3 has 16 residues. V dropped 5 bases and J dropped 6; count of bases not matched to a gene: 7. This sample is part of a study of T cell changes during pregnancy in multiple sclerosis. This TCR was sampled from a female donor in good health, enrolled as a control in a pregnancy study. Sequencing was performed on CD4+ T cells from peripheral blood mononuclear cells, taken after pregnancy. The gene calls are TRBV7-9 and TRBJ2-1; TRBD2 agrees at 13 bases. The CDR3 here is CASSPRTSGGLNEQFF. For the CDR3, the DNA is TGTGCCAGCAGCCCCCGGACTAGCGGGGGTCTCAATGAGCAGTTCTTC.